This TCR beta chain was found in a study of blood T cell repertoires in COVID-19. Looking at the study overall: COVID-19 samples, acute and convalescent, were from the United States, Italy and Spain. Sources were T cells, B-cell-depleted T cells, or PBMCs; the material itself was cDNA or gDNA.

Between the trimmed V and J ends, which lost 0 bases and 4 bases, there was a span of 13 bases. This CDR3 contains 15 residues. CDR1 is SGHRS, CDR2 YFSETQ, per germline. Authors' data handling: By means of reference gene primer amplification, nucleated cell counts were estimated. TCRdb's copy holds only in-frame clones and misses some; the assay was immunoSEQ multiplex PCR. From that table come the V and J calls and clone size; the DNA was used to work out D and trimming. The repertoire consists of around 56,000 clones, with more than 70% occurring once and the leading ten covering about 18%. The chain has TRBV5-1 and TRBJ1-2, with a tentative D call TRBD1 (5 bases). Sequenced: peripheral blood. This TCR derives from a human donor in a cohort sampled during active COVID-19. The CDR3 spells CASSLGLTASYGYTF. The DNA for the CDR3 is TGCGCCAGCAGCTTGGGTTTGACAGCCTCCTATGGCTACACCTTC.